This T cell receptor beta chain was recovered during a study of blood T cell repertoires in COVID-19 (dated by TCRdb to 2020 to 2022). General notes on the study: Samples from collaborators originated in the United States, Italy and Spain and spanned both the acute and convalescent phases of COVID-19. The prospective study material was composed of cDNA or gDNA derived from T cells, B-cell-depleted T cells, or PBMCs. Deeply sampled blood TCRbeta repertoires from subjects exposed to, actively infected with, or recovered from COVID-19 were included in the dataset. A freely available public database, intended as a resource for researchers studying the immune response to SARS-CoV-2, is where the repertoires were released. Samples were obtained from the ongoing ImmuneRACE study (first 160 participants) and from approximately 1,200 subjects provided by 6 global collaborators. Sample metadata almost always included a de-identified subject ID, COVID-19 status, age in years and sex. Where HLA class I and class II types were available, the types were taken from metadata supplied by the sample provider, not from assay-based typing. The investigation overall reported the following: The amount of clinical and demographic metadata varied by source and participant and was provided uncurated.

A note on this clone: Its antigen is not yet known. Within one base of it there is no much larger clone, and no base qualities were kept.

Trimming takes 3 bases off V and 5 bases off J; junction bases not matched to a gene: 4. According to the germline V gene (reference sequence), CDR1 reads SEHNR and CDR2 reads FQNEAQ. The CDR3 has 15 amino acids, counting the end cysteine and phenylalanine. The kept DNA is CDR3 alone, 45 bases in frame from the first base. Whole blood was collected in K2EDTA tubes by collaborating institutions according to the institutions' own protocols. For TCRbeta analysis, collaborators shipped samples as frozen whole blood, isolated PBMCs, or DNA extracted from either of those sample types. TCRbeta CDR3 regions were amplified from genomic DNA using the immunoSEQ Assay, a bias-controlled multiplex PCR. The source study handled its data this way. The number of nucleated cells in each sample was estimated from the amplification of reference gene primers within the assay. To quantify the absolute abundance of each unique TCRbeta CDR3 rearrangement, sequence reads were collapsed and filtered. For each sample, productive Simpson clonality was calculated as the square root of Simpson's diversity index across productive rearrangements. What TCRdb holds here is the immuneACCESS table cut down to in-frame rearrangements. Part of the clones is not present; checked against another copy, under half of the missing clones reflect an unresolved V gene, and the others are unexplained. V, J and clone size are taken as reported in that table, and D and trimming were inferred from the DNA itself. The sample has roughly 180,000 clones on record, 60% to 80% of them singletons. The ten largest clonotypes hold about 18% of the sample.

Sequencing was done on a sample of peripheral blood. The TCR was taken from a man in his sixties with active or convalescent COVID-19. Recombination linked TRBV7-9 to TRBJ2-2, with 9 bases in between that match TRBD2. The CDR3 loop reads CASSLPGLATGELFF. Read as DNA, the sequence is TGTGCCAGCAGCTTGCCGGGACTAGCAACCGGGGAGCTGTTTTTT.